The clone carrying this TCR beta chain was observed a handful of times. Via MiXCR, TCRdb re-called the reads, giving one row per CDR3 protein. The sample lists some 700,000 distinct CDR3 sequences, 35% to 45% occurring once. The data derive from a study of T cell repertoires in cytomegalovirus infection. Trimming removed 3 bases from V and 0 bases from J; junction bases left unmatched: 9. The CDR3 runs 19 residues. Germline loops: CDR1 SNHLY, CDR2 FYNNEI. This receptor was taken from a human donor in good health (CMV status not recorded). Some clones in this sample may be carry-over from other donors' samples. Input material: PBMCs. The chain recombines TRBV2 with TRBJ2-4; 12 bases agree with TRBD1. In DNA, the CDR3 is TGTGCCAGCAGTGAGGGACAGGGGGCCAGAAATTTAGCCAAAAACATTCAGTACTTC. Its protein product is CASSEGQGARNLAKNIQYF.